These T cell receptor beta chains were read from a single sample in a study of blood T cell repertoires in COVID-19. Data came from immunoSEQ multiplex PCR; TCRdb stores just in-frame clones and leaves some out. The top ten hold more than 5.5% of the sample, which has roughly 170,000 clones, less than 85% seen once. Sequencing was carried out using peripheral blood. These receptor sequences come from a human donor in a cohort sampled during active COVID-19. CDR3s leave out the opening cysteine and the closing phenylalanine or tryptophan. A D gene is named only where the DNA matches it firmly.

length	V	J	D	CDR3
11	TRBV7-3	TRBJ1-1	TRBD1	ASSLNRGAEAF
10	TRBV6-1	TRBJ2-7	.	ASSEGGARQY
12	TRBV6-4	TRBJ1-2	.	ASSPRQSGGGYT
12	TRBV6-5	TRBJ2-7	.	ASSYDGGNYEQY
14	TRBV7-8	TRBJ2-5	TRBD2	ASSPWTSGGTETQY
14	TRBV10-3	TRBJ1-5	.	AISGGPGPSNQPQH
14	TRBV10-1	TRBJ2-5	TRBD2	ASSETGRGGPETQY
12	TRBV13	TRBJ2-3	.	ASSYPSEEDTQY
9	TRBV5-4	TRBJ1-1	.	ASSQNSEAF
14	TRBV4-1	TRBJ1-5	.	ASSQDGGFGNQPQH
12	TRBV29-1	TRBJ2-1	TRBD1	SVEPGQGLNEQF